Sequencing of this T cell receptor (beta chain) was carried out in a study of type 1 and type 2 diabetes patients. CDR1 and CDR2 (germline): GTSNPN, SVGIG (reference sequence). The CDR3 is made up of 13 amino acids. V was clipped by 2 bases and J by 4 bases; unmatched bases: 4. The PCR template was genomic DNA. The TCR beta CDR3 region was amplified using 30 forward and 13 reverse primers. From the multiplex PCR reads, TCRdb called clonotypes with MiXCR, one entry per CDR3 protein. The sample has 280,000 or so distinct CDR3 sequences, more than 45% seen once. The chain links TRBV30 to TRBJ1-1, with 7 nucleotides matching TRBD1. Material: peripheral blood mononuclear cells (PBMCs). This receptor was obtained from a man between 18 and 29 years old with type 2 diabetes. CDR3 region: CAWSLSGGTEAFF. CDR3 sequence (DNA): TGTGCCTGGAGTCTCTCAGGGGGCACTGAAGCTTTCTTT.